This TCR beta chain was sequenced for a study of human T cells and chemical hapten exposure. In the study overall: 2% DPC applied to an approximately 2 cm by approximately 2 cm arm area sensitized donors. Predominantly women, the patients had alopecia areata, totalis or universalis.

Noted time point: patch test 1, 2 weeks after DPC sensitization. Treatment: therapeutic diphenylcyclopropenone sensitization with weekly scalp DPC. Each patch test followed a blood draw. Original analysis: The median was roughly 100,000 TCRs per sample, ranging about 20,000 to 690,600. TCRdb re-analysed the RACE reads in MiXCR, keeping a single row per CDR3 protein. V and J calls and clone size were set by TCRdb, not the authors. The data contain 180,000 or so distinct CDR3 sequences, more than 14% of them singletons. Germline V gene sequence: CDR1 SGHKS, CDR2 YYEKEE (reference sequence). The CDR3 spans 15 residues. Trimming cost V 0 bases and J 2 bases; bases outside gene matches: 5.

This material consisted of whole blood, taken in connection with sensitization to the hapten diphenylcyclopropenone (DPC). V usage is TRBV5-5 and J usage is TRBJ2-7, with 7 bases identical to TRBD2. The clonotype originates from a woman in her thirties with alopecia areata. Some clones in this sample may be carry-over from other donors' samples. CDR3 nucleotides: TGTGCCAGCAGCTTGGCTGCGGGAGCAACCTACGAGCAGTACTTC. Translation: CASSLAAGATYEQYF.